These 11 T cell receptor beta chains share one sample of origin, sequenced in a study of CD8+CD57+ T cells in acquired aplastic anemia. Researchers used genomic DNA as the template to profile TCR beta VDJ and CDR3. TCRdb re-called the reads with MiXCR, one entry per CDR3 protein. The table shows roughly 300,000 distinct CDR3 sequences, with roughly three fifths occurring only once. Sequenced material: sorted CD4+, CD8+, or CD8+CD57+ T cells (not recorded which) from PBMCs. The source of these receptors is a human donor with severe aplastic anemia or a healthy control (not recorded which).

V is TRBV7-3 and J is TRBJ2-3; 7 nucleotides align to TRBD1. Per germline, CDR1 SGHTA and CDR2 FQGTGA. The V and J ends lost 5 bases and 0 bases, in that order; junction bases with no gene match: 8. CDR3 size: 16 residues. The CDR3 loop is CASSELGQRSTDTQYF. CDR3 coding DNA: TGTGCCAGCAGCGAGTTGGGACAGAGAAGCACAGATACGCAGTATTTT.

Ten or more counts support this clonotype. The junction shows a germline mismatch at one end, possibly a read error. V is TRBV11-2 and J is TRBJ1-1; D ambiguous. CDR1 and CDR2 from the germline V gene are SGHAT and FQNNGV. The CDR3 covers 16 residues. CDR3 coding DNA: TGTGCCAGCAGCTCAGAGGGCAGGACGTTGAACACTGAAACTTTCTTT. Protein: CASSSEGRTLNTETFF.

The chain recombines TRBV24-1 with TRBJ2-3; 8 bases map to TRBD1. Germline CDR1 and CDR2: KGHDR and SFDVKD. The CDR3 loop spans 15 amino acids. J lost 6 bases, V lost 3 bases, and 7 bases had no gene match. CDR3 nucleotides: TGTGCCACCAGTGATAGTGGCAGGGGGCAGGATACGCAGTATTTT. Its translation: CATSDSGRGQDTQYF.

The J gene is TRBJ2-7, the V gene TRBV7-2, with 10 positions matching TRBD1. Germline CDR1 reads SGHTA; CDR2 reads FQGNSA. V lost 4 bases, J lost 5 bases, and 5 bases stayed unmatched. There are 14 residues in the CDR3. The CDR3 sequence is CASSSGTGVDEQYF. The CDR3 nucleotides read TGTGCCAGCAGCTCCGGGACAGGGGTCGACGAGCAGTACTTC.

Turning to this clonotype: The germline gene is not matched at one end of the junction; a read error may be the cause. The rearrangement uses TRBV9 and TRBJ2-5; 9 positions agree with TRBD2. The CDR3 runs 15 residues. Germline loops: CDR1 SGDLS, CDR2 YYNGEE. The CDR3 protein is CACSVGTSRTETQYF. For the CDR3, the DNA is TGTGCCTGCAGCGTAGGGACTAGCCGGACAGAGACCCAGTACTTC.

This clonotype was detected only a few times. The chain uses TRBV5-1 and TRBJ1-6; D uncertain. Germline CDR1 reads SGHRS; CDR2 reads YFSETQ. V lost 0 bases, J lost 6 bases, and 10 bases lay in between. This CDR3 comprises 15 residues. The CDR3 sequence: CASSLEPAGNSPLHF. CDR3 DNA sequence: TGCGCCAGCAGCTTGGAACCGGCGGGTAATTCACCCCTCCACTTT.

The chain employs TRBV20-1 and TRBJ2-3; no firm D call. The germline V and J ends were trimmed by 3 bases and 0 bases, with 13 bases remaining between them. Germline assignment: CDR1 DFQATT and CDR2 SNEGSKA (reference sequence). The CDR3 extends over 15 amino acids. The CDR3: CSARLMGSSTDTQYF. The CDR3 DNA reads TGCAGTGCTAGGCTGATGGGGTCTAGCACAGATACGCAGTATTTT.

Turning to this clonotype: A read error may explain this, as a much larger clone is one base away. V usage is TRBV6-5 and J usage is TRBJ2-5; TRBD2 aligns across 12 bases. Losses at the gene ends were 7 bases for V and 5 bases for J; bases not matched to a gene: 5. Germline V gene sequence: CDR1 MNHEY, CDR2 SVGAGI. This CDR3 region has 14 residues. DNA for the CDR3: TGTGCCAGCAATGGACTAGCGGGGTTCGAGACCCAGTACTTC. It translates to CASNGLAGFETQYF.

This clonotype was detected only a few times. One end of the junction varies from germline; a read error may be responsible. The chain has TRBV7-3 and TRBJ2-1; 9 bases agree with TRBD2. Germline-derived CDR1 and CDR2 are SGHTA and FQGTGA. The CDR3 contains 14 residues. The CDR3, as DNA: TGTGCCAGCAGCCTGACTCTTAGCGGGAGCCTTCCCGTTTTC. Translating it yields CASSLTLSGSLPVF.

This clonotype was seen just once. V gene TRBV12-3 or TRBV12-4 combines with J gene TRBJ1-2; 7 nucleotides align to TRBD1. The J segment lost 0 bases and the V segment lost 10 bases, leaving 5 bases of the junction unmatched. There are 13 residues in the CDR3. The CDR3 region has the DNA TGTGCCAAAATAGACAGGGCTAACTATGGCTACACCTTC. Residues: CAKIDRANYGYTF.

A note on this clonotype: Sequence at one end of the junction differs from germline and may be a read error. The chain employs TRBV5-1 and TRBJ1-6; D is undetermined. The CDR3 is 13 residues long. CDR1 and CDR2 from the germline V gene are SGHRS and YFSETQ. The CDR3, as DNA: TGCACCAGCAGATTCGCCGGGGATTCACCCCTCCACTTT. Translation: CTSRFAGDSPLHF.